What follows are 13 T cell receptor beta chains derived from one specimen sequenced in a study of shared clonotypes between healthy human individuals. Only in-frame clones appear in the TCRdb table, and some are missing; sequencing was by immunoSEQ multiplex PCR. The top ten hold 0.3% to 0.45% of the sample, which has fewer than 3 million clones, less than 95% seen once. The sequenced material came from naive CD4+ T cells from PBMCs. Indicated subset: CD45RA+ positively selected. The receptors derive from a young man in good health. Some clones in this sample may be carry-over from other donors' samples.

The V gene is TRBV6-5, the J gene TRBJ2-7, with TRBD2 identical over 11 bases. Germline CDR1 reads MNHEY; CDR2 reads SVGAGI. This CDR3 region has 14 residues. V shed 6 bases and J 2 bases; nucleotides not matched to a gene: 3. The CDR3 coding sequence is TGTGCCAGCAGCATGGGACTAGCGGCCTACGAGCAGTACTTC. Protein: CASSMGLAAYEQYF.

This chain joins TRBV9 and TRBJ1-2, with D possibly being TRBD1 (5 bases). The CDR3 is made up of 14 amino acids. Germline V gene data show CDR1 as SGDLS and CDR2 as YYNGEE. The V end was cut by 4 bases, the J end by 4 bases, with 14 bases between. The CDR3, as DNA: TGTGCCAGCAGCCCGAGACAGAACTCCTATGGCTACACCTTC. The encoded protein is CASSPRQNSYGYTF.

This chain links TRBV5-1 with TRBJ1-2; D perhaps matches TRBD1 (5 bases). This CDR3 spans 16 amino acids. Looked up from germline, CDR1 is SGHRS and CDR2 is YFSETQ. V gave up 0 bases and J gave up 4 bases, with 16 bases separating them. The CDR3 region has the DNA TGCGCCAGCAGCTTGGTTCCGGGGCCCTTACGCTATGGCTACACCTTC. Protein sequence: CASSLVPGPLRYGYTF. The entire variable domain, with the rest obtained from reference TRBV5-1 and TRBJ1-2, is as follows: KAGVTQTPRYLIKTRGQQVTLSCSPISGHRSVSWYQQTPGQGLQFLFEYFSETQRNKGNFPGRFSGRQFSNSRSEMNVSTLELGDSALYLCASSLVPGPLRYGYTFGSGTRLTVV.

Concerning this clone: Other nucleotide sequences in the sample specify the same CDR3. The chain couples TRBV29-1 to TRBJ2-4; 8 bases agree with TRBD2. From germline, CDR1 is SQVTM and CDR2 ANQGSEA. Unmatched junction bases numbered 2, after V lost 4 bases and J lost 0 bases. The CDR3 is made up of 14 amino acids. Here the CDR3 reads CSVGLAGAKNIQYF. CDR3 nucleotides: TGCAGCGTTGGTCTAGCGGGAGCCAAAAACATTCAGTACTTC. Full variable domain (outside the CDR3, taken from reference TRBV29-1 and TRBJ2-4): SAVISQKPSRDICQRGTSLTIQCQVDSQVTMMFWYRQQPGQSLTLIATANQGSEATYESGFVIDKFPISRPNLTFSTLTVSNMSPEDSSIYLCSVGLAGAKNIQYFGAGTRLSVL.

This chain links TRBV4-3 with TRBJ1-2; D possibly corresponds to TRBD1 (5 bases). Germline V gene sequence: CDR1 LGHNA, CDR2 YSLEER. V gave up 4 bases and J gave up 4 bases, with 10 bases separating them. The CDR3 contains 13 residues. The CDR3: CASSRDSLYGYTF. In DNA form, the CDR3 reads TGCGCCAGCAGCCGCGACAGCCTCTATGGCTACACCTTC.

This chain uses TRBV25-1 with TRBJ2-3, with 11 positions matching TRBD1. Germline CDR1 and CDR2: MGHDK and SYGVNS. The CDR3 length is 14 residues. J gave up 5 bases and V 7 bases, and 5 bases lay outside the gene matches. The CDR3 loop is CASTGTGGLDTQYF. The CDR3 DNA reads TGTGCCAGCACCGGGACAGGGGGTTTAGATACGCAGTATTTT. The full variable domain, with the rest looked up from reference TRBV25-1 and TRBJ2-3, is EADIYQTPRYLVIGTGKKITLECSQTMGHDKMYWYQQDPGMELHLIHYSYGVNSTEKGDLSSESTVSRIRTEHFPLTLESARPSHTSQYLCASTGTGGLDTQYFGPGTRLTVL.

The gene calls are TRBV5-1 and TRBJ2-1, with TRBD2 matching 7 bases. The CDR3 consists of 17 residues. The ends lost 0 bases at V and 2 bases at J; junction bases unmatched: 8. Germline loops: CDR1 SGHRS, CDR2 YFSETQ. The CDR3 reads CASSLAGAGAAYNEQFF. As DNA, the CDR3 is TGCGCCAGCAGCTTGGCCGGGGCGGGAGCAGCCTACAATGAGCAGTTCTTC.

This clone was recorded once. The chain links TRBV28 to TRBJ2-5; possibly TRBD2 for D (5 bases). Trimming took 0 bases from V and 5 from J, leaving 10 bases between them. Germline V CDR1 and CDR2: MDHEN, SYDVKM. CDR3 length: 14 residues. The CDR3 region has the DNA TGTGCCAGCAGTTTATGGTCCGGGGTTGAGACCCAGTACTTC. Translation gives CASSLWSGVETQYF.

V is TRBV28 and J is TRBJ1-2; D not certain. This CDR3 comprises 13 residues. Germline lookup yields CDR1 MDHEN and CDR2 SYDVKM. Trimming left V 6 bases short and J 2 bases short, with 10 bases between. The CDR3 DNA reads TGTGCCAGCAGAGTTACAGTGAACTATGGCTACACCTTC. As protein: CASRVTVNYGYTF.

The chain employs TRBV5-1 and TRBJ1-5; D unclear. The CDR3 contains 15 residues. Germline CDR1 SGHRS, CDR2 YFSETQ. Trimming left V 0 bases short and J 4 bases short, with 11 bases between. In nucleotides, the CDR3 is TGCGCCAGCAGCTTGGACGGGGATCCGAATCAGCCCCAGCATTTT. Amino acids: CASSLDGDPNQPQHF.

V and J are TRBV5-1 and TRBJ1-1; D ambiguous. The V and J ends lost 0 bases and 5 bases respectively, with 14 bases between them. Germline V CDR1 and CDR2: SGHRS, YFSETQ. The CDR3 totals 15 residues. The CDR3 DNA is TGCGCCAGCAGCTTGGCCTCCGGCTTAAGGACTGAAGCTTTCTTT. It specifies CASSLASGLRTEAFF.

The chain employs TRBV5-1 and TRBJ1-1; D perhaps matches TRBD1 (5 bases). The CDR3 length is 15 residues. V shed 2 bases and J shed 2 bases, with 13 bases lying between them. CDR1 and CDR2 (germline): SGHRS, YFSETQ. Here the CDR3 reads CASSFITGSNTEAFF. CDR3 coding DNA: TGCGCCAGCAGCTTTATAACAGGCAGTAACACTGAAGCTTTCTTT.

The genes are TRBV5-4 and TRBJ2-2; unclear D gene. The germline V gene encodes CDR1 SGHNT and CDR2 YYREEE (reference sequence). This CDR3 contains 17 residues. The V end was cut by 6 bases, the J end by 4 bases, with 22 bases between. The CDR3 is CASTPRSPLEITGELFF. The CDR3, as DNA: TGTGCCAGCACCCCTCGGTCCCCTCTCGAGATCACCGGGGAGCTGTTTTTT.